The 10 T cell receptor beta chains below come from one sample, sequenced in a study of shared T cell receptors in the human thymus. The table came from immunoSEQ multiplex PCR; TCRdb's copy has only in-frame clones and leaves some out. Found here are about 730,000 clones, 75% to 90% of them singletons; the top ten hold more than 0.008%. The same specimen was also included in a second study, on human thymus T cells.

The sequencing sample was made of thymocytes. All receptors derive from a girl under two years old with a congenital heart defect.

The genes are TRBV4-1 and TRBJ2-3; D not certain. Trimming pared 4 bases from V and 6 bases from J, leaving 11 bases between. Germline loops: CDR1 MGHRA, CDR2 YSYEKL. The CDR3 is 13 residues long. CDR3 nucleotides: TGCGCCAGCAGCCGGGCCGTTATGGATACGCAGTATTTT. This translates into CASSRAVMDTQYF.

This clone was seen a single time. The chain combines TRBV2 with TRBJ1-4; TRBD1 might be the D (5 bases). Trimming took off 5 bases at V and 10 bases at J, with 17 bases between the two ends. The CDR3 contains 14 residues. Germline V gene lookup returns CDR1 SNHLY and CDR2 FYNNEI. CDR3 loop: CASSPFLGVGKLFF. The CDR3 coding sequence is TGTGCCAGCAGTCCCTTTTTAGGGGTTGGAAAACTGTTTTTT.

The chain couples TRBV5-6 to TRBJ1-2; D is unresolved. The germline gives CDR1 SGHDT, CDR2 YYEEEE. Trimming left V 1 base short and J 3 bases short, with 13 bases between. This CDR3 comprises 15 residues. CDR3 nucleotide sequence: TGTGCCAGCAGCTTGTGCAGGCGCCCCGACTATGGCTACACCTTC. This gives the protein CASSLCRRPDYGYTF.

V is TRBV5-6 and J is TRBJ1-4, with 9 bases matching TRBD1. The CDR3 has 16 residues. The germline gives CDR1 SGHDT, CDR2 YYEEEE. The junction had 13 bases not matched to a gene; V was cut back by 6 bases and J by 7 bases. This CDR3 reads CASTPRTGGASEKLFF. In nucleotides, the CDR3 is TGTGCCAGCACCCCCCGAACAGGGGGCGCCAGTGAAAAACTGTTTTTT.

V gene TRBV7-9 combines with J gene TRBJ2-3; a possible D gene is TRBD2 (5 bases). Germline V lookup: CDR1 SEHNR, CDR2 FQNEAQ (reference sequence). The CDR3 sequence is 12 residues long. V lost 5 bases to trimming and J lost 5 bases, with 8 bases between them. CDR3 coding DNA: TGTGCCAGCAGCGAAGGAGGAGATACGCAGTATTTT. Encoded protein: CASSEGGDTQYF.

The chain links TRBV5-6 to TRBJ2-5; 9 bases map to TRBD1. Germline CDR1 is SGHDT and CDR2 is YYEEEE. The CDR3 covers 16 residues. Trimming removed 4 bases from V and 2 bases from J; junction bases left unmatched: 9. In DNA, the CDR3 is TGTGCCAGCAGCGTGGGACAGGGAAAAGTACAAGAGACCCAGTACTTC. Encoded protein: CASSVGQGKVQETQYF.

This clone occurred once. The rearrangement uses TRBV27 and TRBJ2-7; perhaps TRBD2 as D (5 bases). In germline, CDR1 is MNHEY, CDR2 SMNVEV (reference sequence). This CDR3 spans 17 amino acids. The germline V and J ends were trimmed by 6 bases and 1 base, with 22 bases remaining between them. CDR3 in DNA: TGTGCCAGCAGCCCTTATGGAGGTAGTCCTTTTTCCTACGAGCAGTACTTC. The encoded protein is CASSPYGGSPFSYEQYF.

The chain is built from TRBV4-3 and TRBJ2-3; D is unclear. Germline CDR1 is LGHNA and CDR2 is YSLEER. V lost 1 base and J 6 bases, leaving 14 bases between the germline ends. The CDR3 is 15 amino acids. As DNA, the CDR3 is TGCGCCAGCAGCCAAGGTCGTCCGACCGGGGATACGCAGTATTTT. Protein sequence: CASSQGRPTGDTQYF.

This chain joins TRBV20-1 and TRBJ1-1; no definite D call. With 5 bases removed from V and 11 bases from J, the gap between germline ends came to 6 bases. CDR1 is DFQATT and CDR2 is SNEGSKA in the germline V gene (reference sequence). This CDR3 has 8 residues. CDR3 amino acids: CSAAGAFF. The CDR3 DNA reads TGCAGTGCTGCGGGGGCTTTCTTT.

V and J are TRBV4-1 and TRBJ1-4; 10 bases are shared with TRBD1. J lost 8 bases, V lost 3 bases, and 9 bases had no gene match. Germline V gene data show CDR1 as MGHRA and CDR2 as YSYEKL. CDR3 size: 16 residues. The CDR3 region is CASSHSRDRGQEKLFF. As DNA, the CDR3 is TGCGCCAGCAGCCACAGCCGGGACAGGGGACAGGAAAAACTGTTTTTT.